These 4 T cell receptor beta chains came from one sample sequenced in a study of T cells in Graves' hyperthyroidism and ophthalmopathy. Amplified TCR beta CDR3 regions derived from RNA transcripts. Researchers ran a first-round RT-PCR on the TCR CDR3 using the HTBI primer set. From the multiplex PCR reads, TCRdb called clonotypes with MiXCR, one entry per CDR3 protein. The sample records 550,000 to 600,000 distinct CDR3 sequences, 46% being singletons. The sequenced sample consisted of peripheral blood or thyroid tissue (not recorded which). The receptors were gathered from an adult woman with Graves' disease, either hyperthyroidism or ophthalmopathy (not recorded which).

J is TRBJ1-5 and V is TRBV19; a possible D gene is TRBD1 (5 bases). V lost 3 bases and J 0 bases, leaving 15 bases between the germline ends. CDR3 length equals 17 residues. Germline V gene lookup returns CDR1 LNHDA and CDR2 SQIVND (reference sequence). Here the CDR3 reads CASSMYSGRTSNQPQHF. CDR3 nucleotide sequence: TGTGCCAGTAGTATGTACTCGGGGCGGACTAGCAATCAGCCCCAGCATTTT.

This clonotype was counted ten times or more. The chain recombines TRBV7-9 with TRBJ1-1; D uncertain. The CDR3 consists of 13 residues. The germline gives CDR1 SEHNR, CDR2 FQNEAQ (reference sequence). The V and J ends lost 8 bases and 1 base respectively, with 11 bases between them. CDR3 bases: TGTGCCAGCCCCTTCAGGCGGAACACTGAAGCTTTCTTT. Translation: CASPFRRNTEAFF.

This sequence joins TRBV15 and TRBJ1-2; the match to TRBD1 covers 9 bases. The CDR3 runs 14 residues. V gave up 5 bases and J gave up 3 bases; unmatched junction bases: 4. Germline V gene data show CDR1 as LNHNV and CDR2 as YYDKDF (reference sequence). The CDR3 region is CATSSGDRDYGYTF. The CDR3 DNA sequence: TGTGCCACCAGCTCAGGGGACAGGGACTATGGCTACACCTTC.

The table lists this clonotype with many counts. CDR3 residues: CASSSTSGRHYEQYF. The CDR3 region has the DNA TGTGCCAGCAGCTCAACTAGCGGGAGGCACTACGAGCAGTACTTC. The chain couples TRBV11-2 to TRBJ2-7; 12 nucleotides match TRBD2. Germline V gene lookup returns CDR1 SGHAT and CDR2 FQNNGV. The CDR3 is made up of 15 amino acids. With V trimmed by 4 bases and J by 3 bases, 4 bases remained unmatched.